This T cell receptor (beta chain) was identified in a study of OX40 agonist ivuxolimab in advanced cancers. Across the study: Three patients had partial responses: one hepatocellular carcinoma, two cutaneous melanoma.

TCRdb keeps only in-frame clones here, not all; method: immunoSEQ multiplex PCR. The data show 70,000 to 80,000 clones, with approximately 86% seen just once and 0.7% to 0.9% held by the top ten. Note on this clone: The antigen is unknown.

The trim removed 1 base at V and 4 bases at J, leaving 10 bases unmatched. Looked up from germline, CDR1 is SGHRS and CDR2 is YFSETQ. The CDR3 sequence is 18 residues long. Study findings and constraints: Among the least clonally expanded were partial responders at 0.1-3.0 mg/kg.

The chain is built from TRBV5-1 and TRBJ2-7, with 14 nucleotides matching TRBD2. Sample: CD4+ or CD8+ T cells sorted from blood, taken in a trial of the OX40 agonist ivuxolimab. The TCR was taken from an adult with an advanced solid tumor such as melanoma, head and neck, liver or kidney cancer. The CDR3 DNA reads as TGCGCCAGCAGCTTGATCCCCGGGACTAGCGGGAGATGGTACGAGCAGTACTTC. Amino acid sequence: CASSLIPGTSGRWYEQYF.